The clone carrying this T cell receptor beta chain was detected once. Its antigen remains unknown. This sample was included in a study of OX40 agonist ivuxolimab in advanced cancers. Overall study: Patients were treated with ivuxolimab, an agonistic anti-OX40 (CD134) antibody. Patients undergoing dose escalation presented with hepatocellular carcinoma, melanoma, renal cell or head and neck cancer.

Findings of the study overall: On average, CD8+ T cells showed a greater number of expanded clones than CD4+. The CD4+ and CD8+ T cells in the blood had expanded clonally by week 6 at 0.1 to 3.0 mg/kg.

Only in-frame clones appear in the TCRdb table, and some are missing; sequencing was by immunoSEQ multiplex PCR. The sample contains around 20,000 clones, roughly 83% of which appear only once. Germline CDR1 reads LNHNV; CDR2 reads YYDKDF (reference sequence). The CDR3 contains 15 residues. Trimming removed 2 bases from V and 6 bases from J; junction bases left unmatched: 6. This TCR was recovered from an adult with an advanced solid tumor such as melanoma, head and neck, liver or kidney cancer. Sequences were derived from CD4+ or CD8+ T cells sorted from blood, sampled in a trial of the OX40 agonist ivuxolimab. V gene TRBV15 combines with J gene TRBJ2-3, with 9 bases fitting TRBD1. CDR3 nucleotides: TGTGCCACCAGCAGATATACAGGGGGCGGTGATACGCAGTATTTT. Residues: CATSRYTGGGDTQYF. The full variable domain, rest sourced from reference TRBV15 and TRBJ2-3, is DAMVIQNPRYQVTQFGKPVTLSCSQTLNHNVMYWYQQKSSQAPKLLFHYYDKDFNNEADTPDNFQSRRPNTSFCFLDIRSPGLGDTAMYLCATSRYTGGGDTQYFGPGTRLTVL.